The present entry profiles one T cell receptor (beta chain) with its context. Compared with germline, one end of the junction differs, possibly owing to a read error. TCR beta CDR3 regions were amplified from RNA transcripts. The HTBI primer set drove a first-round RT-PCR of the TCR CDR3. MiXCR, run by TCRdb on the multiplex PCR reads, gives a single entry per CDR3 protein. There are approximately 530,000 distinct CDR3 sequences in the sample; approximately 20% occur only once, and about 50% lies in the top ten. The sample is drawn from a study of T cells in Graves' hyperthyroidism and ophthalmopathy. Specimen: blood. The clonotype comes from a man aged 35 to 55 with Graves' ophthalmopathy.

The CDR3 DNA follows: TGTGCCGGCAGACAGGACCGACTTGGGAGCAATCAGCCCCAGCATTTC. This gives the protein CAGRQDRLGSNQPQHF. This rearrangement joins TRBV6-1 to TRBJ1-5, with D possibly being TRBD1 (6 bases). Germline values: CDR1 MNHNS, CDR2 SASEGT. CDR3 size: 16 residues.